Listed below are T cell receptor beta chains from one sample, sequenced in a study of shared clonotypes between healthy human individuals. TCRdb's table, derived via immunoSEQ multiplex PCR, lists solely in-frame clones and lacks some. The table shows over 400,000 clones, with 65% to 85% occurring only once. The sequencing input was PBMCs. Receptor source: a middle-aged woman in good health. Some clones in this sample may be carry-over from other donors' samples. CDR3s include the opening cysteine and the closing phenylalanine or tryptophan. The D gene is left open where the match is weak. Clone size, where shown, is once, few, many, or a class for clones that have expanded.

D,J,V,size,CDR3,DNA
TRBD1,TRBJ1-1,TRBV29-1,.,CSVKRQGVTEAFF,TGCAGCGTTAAACGGCAGGGGGTAACTGAAGCTTTCTTT
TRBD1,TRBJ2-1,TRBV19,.,CASSATGAYNEQFF,TGTGCCAGTAGTGCCACAGGGGCCTACAATGAGCAGTTCTTC
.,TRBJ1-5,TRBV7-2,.,CASSIGRNQPQHF,TGTGCCAGCAGCATAGGGAGAAATCAGCCCCAGCATTTT
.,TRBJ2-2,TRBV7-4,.,CASSEEGGGVAGELFF,TGTGCCAGCAGCGAAGAGGGGGGCGGCGTCGCCGGGGAGCTGTTTTTT
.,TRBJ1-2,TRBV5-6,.,CASSLVGDGYTF,TGTGCCAGCAGCTTGGTGGGAGATGGCTACACCTTC
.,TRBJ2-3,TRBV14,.,CASSQEVTDTQYF,TGTGCCAGCAGCCAAGAAGTGACAGATACGCAGTATTTT
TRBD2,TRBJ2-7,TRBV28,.,CASTGLAARQYF,TGTGCCAGCACCGGACTAGCGGCGCGGCAGTACTTC
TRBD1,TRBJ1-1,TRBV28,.,CASSRQDRGNTEAFF,TGTGCCAGCAGCCGACAAGACAGGGGGAACACTGAAGCTTTCTTT
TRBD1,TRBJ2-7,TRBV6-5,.,CASSYSRQGDHEQYF,TGTGCCAGCAGTTACTCGAGACAGGGAGACCACGAGCAGTACTTC
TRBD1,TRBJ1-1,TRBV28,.,CASYRGRSTEAFF,TGTGCCAGTTACAGGGGGCGGTCCACTGAAGCTTTCTTT
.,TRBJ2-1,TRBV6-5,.,CASSYSREGSYNEQFF,TGTGCCAGCAGTTACTCGAGGGAAGGCTCCTACAATGAGCAGTTCTTC
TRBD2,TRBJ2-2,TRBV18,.,CASSPTSGGYTGELFF,TGTGCCAGCTCACCAACTAGCGGGGGATACACCGGGGAGCTGTTTTTT
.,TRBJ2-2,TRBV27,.,CASSLWAAVAGELFF,TGTGCCAGCAGTTTATGGGCAGCGGTAGCCGGGGAGCTGTTTTTT
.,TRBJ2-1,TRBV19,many,CASSIWGVQGNEQFF,TGTGCCAGTAGTATTTGGGGGGTACAGGGCAATGAGCAGTTCTTC
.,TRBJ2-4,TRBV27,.,CASKGRRDSVHF,TGTGCCAGCAAAGGTCGGAGGGATTCAGTACACTTC
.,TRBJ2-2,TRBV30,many,CAWSAGEAGELFF,TGTGCCTGGAGTGCGGGCGAAGCCGGGGAGCTGTTTTTT
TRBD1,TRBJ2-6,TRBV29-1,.,CSAYGRGQGANVLTF,TGCAGCGCCTACGGCAGGGGGCAAGGGGCCAACGTCCTGACTTTC
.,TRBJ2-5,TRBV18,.,CASSPPLTAGETQYF,TGTGCCAGCTCACCACCGCTTACCGCGGGGGAGACCCAGTACTTC
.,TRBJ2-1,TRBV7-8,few,CASSFRGAGNEQFF,TGTGCCAGCAGCTTTCGGGGAGCCGGCAATGAGCAGTTCTTC
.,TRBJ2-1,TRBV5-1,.,CASSSSGTPYNEQFF,TGCGCCAGCAGCTCGTCCGGGACACCCTACAATGAGCAGTTCTTC
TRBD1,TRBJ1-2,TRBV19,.,CASSMGQVGYGYTF,TGTGCCAGTAGTATGGGACAGGTCGGCTATGGCTACACCTTC
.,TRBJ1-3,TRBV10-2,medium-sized,CASSPAAPRNSGNTIYF,TGCGCCAGCAGCCCCGCCGCCCCGAGAAACTCTGGAAACACCATATATTTT
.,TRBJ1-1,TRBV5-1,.,CASSLAQGGNTEAFF,TGCGCCAGCAGCTTGGCGCAGGGAGGGAACACTGAAGCTTTCTTT
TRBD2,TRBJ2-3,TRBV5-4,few,CASSLGLAGATRDTQYF,TGTGCCAGCAGCCTCGGACTAGCGGGAGCGACGAGGGATACGCAGTATTTT
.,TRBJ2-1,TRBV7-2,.,CASRISGSRGNEQFF,TGTGCCAGCAGGATAAGCGGAAGTCGGGGCAATGAGCAGTTCTTC
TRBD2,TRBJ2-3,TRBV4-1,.,CASSQETGLAGETSSTDTQYF,TGCGCCAGCAGCCAAGAGACGGGACTAGCGGGGGAAACCTCTAGCACAGATACGCAGTATTTT
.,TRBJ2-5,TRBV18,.,CASSPRGREGTQYF,TGTGCCAGCTCACCTCGTGGGCGCGAGGGGACCCAGTACTTC
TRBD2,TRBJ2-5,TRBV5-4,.,CASSPPTSGKLETQYF,TGTGCCAGCAGCCCCCCTACTAGCGGGAAGCTGGAGACCCAGTACTTC
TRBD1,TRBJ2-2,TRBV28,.,CASSEQDRDDGELFF,TGTGCCAGCAGTGAACAGGACAGGGACGACGGGGAGCTGTTTTTT
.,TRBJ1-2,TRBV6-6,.,CASSYSAPTTAYGYTF,TGTGCCAGCAGTTACTCAGCCCCGACAACGGCCTATGGCTACACCTTC
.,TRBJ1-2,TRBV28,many,CASSPYRDGLNGYTF,TGTGCCAGCAGTCCTTACCGGGACGGCCTAAATGGCTACACCTTC
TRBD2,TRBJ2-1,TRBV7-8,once,CASSPWTSGTSGEQFF,TGTGCCAGCAGCCCGTGGACTAGCGGGACCTCAGGGGAGCAGTTCTTC
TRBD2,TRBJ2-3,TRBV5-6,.,CASSLDRLAGADTQYF,TGTGCCAGCAGCTTGGATAGACTAGCGGGGGCAGATACGCAGTATTTT
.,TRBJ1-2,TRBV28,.,CASSFSQSYGYTF,TGTGCCAGCAGTTTTTCCCAGAGTTATGGCTACACCTTC
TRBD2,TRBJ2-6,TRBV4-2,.,CASRREFSGANVLTF,TGTGCCAGCAGGCGGGAGTTCTCTGGGGCCAACGTCCTGACTTTC
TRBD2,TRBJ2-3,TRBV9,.,CASSFRTSGSDTQYF,TGTGCCAGCAGCTTCCGGACTAGCGGGAGCGATACGCAGTATTTT
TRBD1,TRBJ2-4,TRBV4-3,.,CASSQGGIEGAQYF,TGCGCCAGCAGCCAAGGGGGAATTGAGGGGGCTCAGTACTTC
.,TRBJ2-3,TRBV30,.,CAWRSVQSATQYF,TGTGCCTGGAGGTCGGTTCAATCGGCTACGCAGTATTTT
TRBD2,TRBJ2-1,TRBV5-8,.,CASSLADREEGTEQFF,TGTGCCAGCAGCTTGGCTGACCGGGAGGAAGGCACTGAGCAGTTCTTC
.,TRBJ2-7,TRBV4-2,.,CASSQGGSYEQYF,TGTGCCAGCAGCCAAGGAGGGTCCTACGAGCAGTACTTC